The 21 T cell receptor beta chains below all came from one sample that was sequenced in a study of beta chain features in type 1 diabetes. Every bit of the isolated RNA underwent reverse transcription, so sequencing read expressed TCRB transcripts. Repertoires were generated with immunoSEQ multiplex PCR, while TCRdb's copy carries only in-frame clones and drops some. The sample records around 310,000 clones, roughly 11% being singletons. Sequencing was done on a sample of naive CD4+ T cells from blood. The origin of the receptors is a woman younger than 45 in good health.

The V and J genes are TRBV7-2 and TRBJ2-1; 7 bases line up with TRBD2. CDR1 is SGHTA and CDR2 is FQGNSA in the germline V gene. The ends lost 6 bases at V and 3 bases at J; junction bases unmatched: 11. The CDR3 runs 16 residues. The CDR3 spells CASSPEGGVDYNEQFF. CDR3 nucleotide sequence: TGTGCCAGCAGTCCCGAGGGAGGGGTTGACTACAATGAGCAGTTCTTC.

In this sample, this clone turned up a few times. In DNA, the CDR3 is TGTGCCAGTAGTAGGCAGGCCGGGGAGCTGTTTTTT. Its protein is CASSRQAGELFF. The genes are TRBV19 and TRBJ2-2; D is uncertain. The CDR3 has 12 amino acids. CDR1 LNHDA and CDR2 SQIVND come from the germline V gene (reference sequence). Trimming pared 4 bases from V and 6 bases from J, leaving 6 bases between.

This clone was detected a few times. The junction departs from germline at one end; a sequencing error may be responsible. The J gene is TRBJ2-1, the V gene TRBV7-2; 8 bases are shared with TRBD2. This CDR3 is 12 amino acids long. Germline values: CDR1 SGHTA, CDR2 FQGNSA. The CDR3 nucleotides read TGTGCCAGCAGCGTAAGGGGCGAGCGGGAGCTCTTC. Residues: CASSVRGERELF.

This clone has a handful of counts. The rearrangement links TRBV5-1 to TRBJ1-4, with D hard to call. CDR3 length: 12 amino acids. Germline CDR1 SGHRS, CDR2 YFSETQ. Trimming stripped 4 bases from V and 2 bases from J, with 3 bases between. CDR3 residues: CASSTTNEKLFF. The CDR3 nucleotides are TGCGCCAGCAGCACTACTAATGAAAAACTGTTTTTT.

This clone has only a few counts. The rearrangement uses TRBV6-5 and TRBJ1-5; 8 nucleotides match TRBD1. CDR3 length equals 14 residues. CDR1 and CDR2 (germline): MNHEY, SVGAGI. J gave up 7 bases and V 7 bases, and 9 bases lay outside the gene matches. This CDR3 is CASNGPTGDQPQHF. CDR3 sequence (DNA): TGTGCCAGCAATGGACCGACAGGGGACCAGCCCCAGCATTTT.

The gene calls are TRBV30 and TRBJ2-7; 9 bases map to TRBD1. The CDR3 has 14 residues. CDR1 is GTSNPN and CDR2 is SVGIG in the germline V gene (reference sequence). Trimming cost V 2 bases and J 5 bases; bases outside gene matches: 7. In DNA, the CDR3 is TGTGCCTGGAGTTCTGGGACAGGGATCCACGAGCAGTACTTC. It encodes CAWSSGTGIHEQYF.

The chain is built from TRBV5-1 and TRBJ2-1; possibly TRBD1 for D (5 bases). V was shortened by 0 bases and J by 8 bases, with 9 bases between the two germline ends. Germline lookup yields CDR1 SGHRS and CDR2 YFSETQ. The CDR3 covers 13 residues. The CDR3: CASSLGQGYEQFF. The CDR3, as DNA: TGCGCCAGCAGCTTGGGGCAGGGCTATGAGCAGTTCTTC.

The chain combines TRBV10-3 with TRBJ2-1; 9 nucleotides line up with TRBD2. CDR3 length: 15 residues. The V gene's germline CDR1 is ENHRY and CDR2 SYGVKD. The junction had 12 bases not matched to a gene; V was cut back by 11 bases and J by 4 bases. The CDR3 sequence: CAARSLTSGYNEQFF. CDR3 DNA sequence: TGTGCCGCTCGTTCCTTGACTAGCGGTTACAATGAGCAGTTCTTC.

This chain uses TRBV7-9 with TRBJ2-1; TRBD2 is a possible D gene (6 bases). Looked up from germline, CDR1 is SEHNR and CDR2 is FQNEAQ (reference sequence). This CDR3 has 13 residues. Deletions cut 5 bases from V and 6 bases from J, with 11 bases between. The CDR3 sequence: CASSLTSINEQFF. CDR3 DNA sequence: TGTGCCAGCAGCCTAACTAGCATCAATGAGCAGTTCTTC.

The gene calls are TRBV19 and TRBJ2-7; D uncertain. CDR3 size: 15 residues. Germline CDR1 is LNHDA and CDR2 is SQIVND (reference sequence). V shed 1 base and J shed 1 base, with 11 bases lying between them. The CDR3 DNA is TGTGCCAGTAGTATAGGGGCAGCCTCGTCCTACGAGCAGTACTTC. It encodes CASSIGAASSYEQYF.

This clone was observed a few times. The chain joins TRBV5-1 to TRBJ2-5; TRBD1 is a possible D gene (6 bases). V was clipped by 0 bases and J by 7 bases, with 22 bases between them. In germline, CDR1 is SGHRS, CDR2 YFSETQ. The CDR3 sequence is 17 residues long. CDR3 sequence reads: CASSLEISRQASGTQYF. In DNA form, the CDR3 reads TGCGCCAGCAGCTTGGAGATCTCGAGACAGGCGTCCGGGACCCAGTACTTC.

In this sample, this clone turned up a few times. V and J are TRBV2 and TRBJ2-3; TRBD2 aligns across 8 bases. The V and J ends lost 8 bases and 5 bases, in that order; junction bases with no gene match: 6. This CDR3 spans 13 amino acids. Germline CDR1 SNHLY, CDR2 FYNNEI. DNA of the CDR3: TGTGCCAGCGGCTGGCGGGAGGAAGATACGCAGTATTTT. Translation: CASGWREEDTQYF.

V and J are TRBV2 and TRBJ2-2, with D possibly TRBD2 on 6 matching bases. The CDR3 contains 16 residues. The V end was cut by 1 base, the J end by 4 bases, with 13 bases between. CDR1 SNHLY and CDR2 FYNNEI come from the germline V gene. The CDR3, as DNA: TGTGCCAGCAGTGAAGTGGCGGGACGTTCCACCGGGGAGCTGTTTTTT. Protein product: CASSEVAGRSTGELFF.

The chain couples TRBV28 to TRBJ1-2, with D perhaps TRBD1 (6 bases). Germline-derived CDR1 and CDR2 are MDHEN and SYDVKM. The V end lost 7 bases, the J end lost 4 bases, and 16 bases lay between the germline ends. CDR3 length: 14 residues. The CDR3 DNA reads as TGTGCCAGCACCAGGCCAGGGGTGGGCTATGGCTACACCTTC. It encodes CASTRPGVGYGYTF.

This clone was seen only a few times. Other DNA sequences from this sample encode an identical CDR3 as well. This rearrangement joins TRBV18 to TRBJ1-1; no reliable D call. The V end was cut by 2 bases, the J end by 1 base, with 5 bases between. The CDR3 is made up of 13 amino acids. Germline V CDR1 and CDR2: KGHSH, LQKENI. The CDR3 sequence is CASSPGQNTEAFF. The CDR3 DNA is TGTGCCAGCTCACCAGGGCAGAACACTGAAGCTTTCTTT.

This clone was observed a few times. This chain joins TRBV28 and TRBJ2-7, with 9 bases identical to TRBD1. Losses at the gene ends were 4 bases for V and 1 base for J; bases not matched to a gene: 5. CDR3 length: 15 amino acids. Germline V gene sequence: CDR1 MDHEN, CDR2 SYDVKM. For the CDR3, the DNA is TGTGCCAGCAGTTCGGGCGACAGGGGGTCCTACGAGCAGTACTTC. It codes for CASSSGDRGSYEQYF.

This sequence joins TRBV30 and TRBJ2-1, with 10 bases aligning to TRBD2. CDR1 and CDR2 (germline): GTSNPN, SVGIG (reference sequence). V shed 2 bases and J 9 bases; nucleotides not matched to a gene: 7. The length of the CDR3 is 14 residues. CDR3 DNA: TGTGCCTGGAGTCCACTAGCGGGATGGGGTGAGCAGTTCTTC. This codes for CAWSPLAGWGEQFF.

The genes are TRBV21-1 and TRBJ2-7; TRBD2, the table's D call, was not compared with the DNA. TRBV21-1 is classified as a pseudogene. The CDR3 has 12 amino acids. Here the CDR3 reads CASSGRGNEQYF. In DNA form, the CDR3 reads TGTGCCAGCAGCGGACGAGGGAACGAGCAGTACTTC.

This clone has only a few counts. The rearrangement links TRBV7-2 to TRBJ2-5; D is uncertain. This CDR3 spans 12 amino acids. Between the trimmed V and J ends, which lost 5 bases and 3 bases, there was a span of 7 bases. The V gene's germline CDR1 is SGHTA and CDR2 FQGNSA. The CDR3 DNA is TGTGCCAGCAGCGAGCTTGAAGAGACCCAGTACTTC. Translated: CASSELEETQYF.

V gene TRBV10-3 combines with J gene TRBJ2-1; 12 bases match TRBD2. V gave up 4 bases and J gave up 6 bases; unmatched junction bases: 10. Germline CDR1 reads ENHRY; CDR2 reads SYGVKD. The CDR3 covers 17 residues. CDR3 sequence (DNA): TGTGCCATCAGTGCCGAACCGGGACTAGCGGGTCTCAATGAGCAGTTCTTC. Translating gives CAISAEPGLAGLNEQFF.

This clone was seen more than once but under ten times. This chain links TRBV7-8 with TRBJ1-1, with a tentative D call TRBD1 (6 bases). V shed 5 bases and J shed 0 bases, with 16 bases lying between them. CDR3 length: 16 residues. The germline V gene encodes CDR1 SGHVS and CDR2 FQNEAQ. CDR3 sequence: CASSPPGGSMNTEAFF. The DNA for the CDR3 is TGTGCCAGCAGCCCGCCTGGGGGCTCCATGAACACTGAAGCTTTCTTT.